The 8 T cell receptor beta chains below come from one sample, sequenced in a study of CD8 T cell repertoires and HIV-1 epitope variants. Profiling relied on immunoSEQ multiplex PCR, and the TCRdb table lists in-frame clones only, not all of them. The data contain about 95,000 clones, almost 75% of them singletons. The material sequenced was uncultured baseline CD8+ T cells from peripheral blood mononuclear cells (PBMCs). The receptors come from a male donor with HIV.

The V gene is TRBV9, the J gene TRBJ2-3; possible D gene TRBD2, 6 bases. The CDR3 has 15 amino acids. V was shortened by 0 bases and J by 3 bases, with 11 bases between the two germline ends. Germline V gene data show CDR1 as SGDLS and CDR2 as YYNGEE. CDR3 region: CASSVVSGGTDTQYF. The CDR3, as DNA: TGTGCCAGCAGCGTAGTTAGTGGGGGGACAGATACGCAGTATTTT.

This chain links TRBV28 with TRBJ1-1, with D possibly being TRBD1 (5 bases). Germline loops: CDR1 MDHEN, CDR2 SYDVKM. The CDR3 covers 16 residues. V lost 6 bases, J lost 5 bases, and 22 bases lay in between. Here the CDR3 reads CASSEAITGGSTEAFF. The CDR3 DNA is TGTGCCAGCAGCGAAGCGATTACCGGGGGAAGTACTGAAGCTTTCTTT.

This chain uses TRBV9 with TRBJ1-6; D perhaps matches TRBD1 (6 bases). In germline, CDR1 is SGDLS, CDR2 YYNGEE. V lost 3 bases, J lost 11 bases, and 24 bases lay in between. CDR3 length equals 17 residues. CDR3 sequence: CASSGGGWESSTPPLHF. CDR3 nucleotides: TGTGCCAGCAGCGGAGGGGGTTGGGAGTCCTCTACCCCACCCCTCCACTTT.

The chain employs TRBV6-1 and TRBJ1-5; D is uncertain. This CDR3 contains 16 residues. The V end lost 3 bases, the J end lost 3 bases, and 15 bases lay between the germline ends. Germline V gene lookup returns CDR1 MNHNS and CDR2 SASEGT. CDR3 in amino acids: CASSDMGLYNNQPQHF. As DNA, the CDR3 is TGTGCCAGCAGTGATATGGGGTTGTATAACAATCAGCCCCAGCATTTT.

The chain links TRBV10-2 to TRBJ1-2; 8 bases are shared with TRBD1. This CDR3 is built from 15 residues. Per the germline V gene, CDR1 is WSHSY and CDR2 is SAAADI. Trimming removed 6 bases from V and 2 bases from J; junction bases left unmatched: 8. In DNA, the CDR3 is TGCGCCAGCAGATCCGACAGGGGCCTAAACTATGGCTACACCTTC. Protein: CASRSDRGLNYGYTF.

CDR3 DNA: TGTGCCAGCAGCCAAGATCTCACTAATCAGCCCCAGCATTTT. It encodes CASSQDLTNQPQHF. V usage is TRBV4-2 and J usage is TRBJ1-5, with no clear D. The CDR3 spans 14 residues. CDR1 is LGHNA, CDR2 YNFKEQ, per germline. The V end was cut by 0 bases, the J end by 4 bases, with 7 bases between.

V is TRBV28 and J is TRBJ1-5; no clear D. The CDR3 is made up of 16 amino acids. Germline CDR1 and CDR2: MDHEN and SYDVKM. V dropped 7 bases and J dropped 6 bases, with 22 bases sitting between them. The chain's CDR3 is CASIESGRVNGQPQHF. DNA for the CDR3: TGTGCCAGCATTGAATCCGGACGGGTAAACGGTCAGCCCCAGCATTTT.

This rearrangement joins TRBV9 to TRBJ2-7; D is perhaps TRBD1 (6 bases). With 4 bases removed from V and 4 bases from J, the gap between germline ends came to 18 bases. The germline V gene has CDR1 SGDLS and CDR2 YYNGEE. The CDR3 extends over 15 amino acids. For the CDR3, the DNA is TGTGCCAGCAGCTCCCGAAGGGTACAGGGTTACGAGCAGTACTTC. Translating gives CASSSRRVQGYEQYF.